Included here is one TCR beta chain sequence, with context. Its antigen is as yet unknown. The CDR3 totals 14 residues. V was pared by 5 bases and J by 2 bases, with 13 bases between. CDR1 is MNHEY and CDR2 is SMNVEV in the germline V gene (reference sequence). This sample is part of a study of somatic mutations in cytotoxic T cells in rheumatoid arthritis. Study results and limitations: The largest CD8+ clone made up over 20% of CD8+ cells in about an eighth of the 65 patients.

Sequenced by immunoSEQ multiplex PCR; TCRdb stores in-frame clones only, minus some. The data show some 25,000 clones, roughly 80% seen once. This TCR was sampled from a man in his fifties or sixties in good health. Sequenced material: CD8+ T cells sorted from blood. The V call is TRBV27, the J call TRBJ2-7, with a tentative D call TRBD2 (5 bases). DNA of the CDR3: TGTGCCAGCAGTCTCTCAGGACTCCCCTACGAGCAGTACTTC. Protein sequence: CASSLSGLPYEQYF.